The count of the clone carrying this T cell receptor beta chain is one. This record comes from a study of CD8 T cells in Susac syndrome. Reverse transcription of 0.5 to 1 ug RNA was performed with random hexamers. Via MiXCR, TCRdb re-called the immunoSEQ multiplex PCR reads, giving one row per CDR3 protein. The sample records under 200,000 distinct CDR3 sequences, nearly 97% being singletons. Germline V lookup: CDR1 DFQATT, CDR2 SNEGSKA (reference sequence). The CDR3 loop spans 15 amino acids. V was pared by 2 bases and J by 1 base, with 9 bases between. The rearrangement uses TRBV20-1 and TRBJ2-6; no firm D call. The source is a human donor with Susac syndrome. Sequencing used CD4+ T cells from PBMCs. CDR3: CSARSHPSGANVLTF. DNA for the CDR3: TGCAGTGCTAGATCCCACCCATCTGGGGCCAACGTCCTGACTTTC.